The rows below give T cell receptor beta chains drawn from one sample of a study of response to subunit inactivated influenza vaccine. TCRdb reanalysed the RT-PCR reads using MiXCR and keeps one entry per CDR3 protein. The table includes about 500,000 distinct CDR3 sequences, about an eighth detected once. This specimen consisted of PBMCs from blood, obtained about 40 days after vaccination. These receptors were obtained from a man over 45 who received an inactivated influenza vaccine. Each CDR3 is given with its conserved first and last residue. The order of the fields is clone size, V gene, J gene, D gene, CDR3 DNA, CDR3 protein. The D gene is left open where the match is weak. Clone size is given for some rows only: seen once, a few or many times, or a class if the clone is expanded.

.	TRBV7-6	TRBJ2-7	.	TGTGCCAGCAGCTTAGAAGGTGGGCCAGGTGGCGAGCAGTACTTC	CASSLEGGPGGEQYF
many	TRBV6-5	TRBJ1-2	.	TGTGCCAGCAGTTACTCGGAAGACTATGGCTACACCTTC	CASSYSEDYGYTF
many	TRBV7-6	TRBJ2-3	.	TGTGCCAGCAGCTTCTCAGGGTCGGGGGATACGCAGTATTTT	CASSFSGSGDTQYF
few	TRBV5-1	TRBJ2-3	TRBD2	TGCGCCAGCAGCTTGGATCCACTAGCGGGGGCTAAACATTTT	CASSLDPLAGAKHF
.	TRBV12-3/TRBV12-4	TRBJ2-3	.	TGTGCCAGCAGTTTAACGGAGGGGGCGTTGGATACGCAGTATTTT	CASSLTEGALDTQYF
few	TRBV7-8	TRBJ2-7	.	TGTGCCAGCAGCTCGAACCTAGGGTACGAGCAGTACTTC	CASSSNLGYEQYF
many	TRBV5-1	TRBJ2-7	TRBD1	TGCGCCAGCAGGATAAGACCGGGACAGGGGTACTCCTACGAGCAGTACTTC	CASRIRPGQGYSYEQYF
few	TRBV5-5	TRBJ2-7	.	TGTGCCAGCAGCATGGGCCCCCACTCCTACGAGCAGTACTTC	CASSMGPHSYEQYF
.	TRBV28	TRBJ2-2	.	TGTGCCAGCAGTTTTTTGACAGGGAGGGCCGGGGAGCTGTTTTTT	CASSFLTGRAGELFF
few	TRBV29-1	TRBJ1-1	TRBD1	TGCAGCGTTGAATCTGCCCGGGACAGGGGGATCCTTTTATTGGTGGAAGCTTTCTTT	CSVESARDRGILLLVEAFF
few	TRBV7-9	TRBJ2-3	.	TGTGCCAGCAGCTTAGTCATCGGAGATACGCAGTATTTT	CASSLVIGDTQYF
.	TRBV6-1	TRBJ2-3	TRBD1	TGTGCCAGCAGTCAAGGGACAGGCTCAGATACGCAGTATTTT	CASSQGTGSDTQYF
few	TRBV9	TRBJ2-1	.	TGTGCCAGCAGCGTAGGGACCCGCAGTGAGCAGTTCTTC	CASSVGTRSEQFF
few	TRBV20-1	TRBJ2-5	TRBD2	TGCAGTGCCCCCAGGACTAGCGGGGGGGCCAGGGAGACCCAGTACTTC	CSAPRTSGGARETQYF